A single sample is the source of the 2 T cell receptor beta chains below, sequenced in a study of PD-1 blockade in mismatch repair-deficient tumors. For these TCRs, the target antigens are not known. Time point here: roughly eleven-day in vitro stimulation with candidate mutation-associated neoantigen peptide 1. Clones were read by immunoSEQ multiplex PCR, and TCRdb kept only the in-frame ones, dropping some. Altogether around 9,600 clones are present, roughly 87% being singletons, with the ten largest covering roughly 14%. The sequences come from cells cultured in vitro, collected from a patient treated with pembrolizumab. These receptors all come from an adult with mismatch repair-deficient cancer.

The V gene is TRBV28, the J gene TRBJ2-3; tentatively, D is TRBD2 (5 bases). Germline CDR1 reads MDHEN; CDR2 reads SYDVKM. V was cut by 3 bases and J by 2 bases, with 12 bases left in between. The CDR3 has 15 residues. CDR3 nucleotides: TGTGCCAGCAGTTTTTTGGCTAGCCCCACAGATACGCAGTATTTT. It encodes CASSFLASPTDTQYF.

CDR3 nucleotides: TGTGCCATCAGCGGACAGGGGACGGGAGGCTACACCTTC. As protein: CAISGQGTGGYTF. The J gene is TRBJ1-2, the V gene TRBV10-3; TRBD1 matches 9 bases. The V gene's germline CDR1 is ENHRY and CDR2 SYGVKD. V shed 6 bases, J shed 8 bases, and the junction held 7 bases outside the gene matches. This CDR3 region has 13 residues.